This TCR beta chain was documented in a study of T cell responses to AZD1222 COVID-19 vaccine. Findings and caveats of the study: The peak T cell response came first, and repertoires were sampled only after it. Regions 160-218 and 743-854 held dominance among vaccine-associated CD4 TCRs, which spanned spike. AZD1222 recipients seropositive at baseline numbered only five or six. Donors were largely white British and mainly female; clonal diversity was possibly underestimated.

With regard to this clone: The antigen remains unidentified.

Method: immunoSEQ multiplex PCR; TCRdb's copy keeps in-frame clones and lacks some. The profile shows about 100,000 clones, roughly 86% of them singletons. The TCR sequence derives from an adult in good health. This material consisted of peripheral blood, taken on day 0 of AZD1222 vaccination.

CDR3 sequence: CASSLAGENYGYTF. Written as DNA, the CDR3 is TGTGCCAGCAGCTTGGCAGGGGAGAACTATGGCTACACCTTC. The chain links TRBV5-6 to TRBJ1-2; D may be TRBD1 (6 bases). V lost 0 bases and J 2 bases, leaving 8 bases between the germline ends. CDR1 SGHDT and CDR2 YYEEEE come from the germline V gene. This CDR3 region has 14 residues.